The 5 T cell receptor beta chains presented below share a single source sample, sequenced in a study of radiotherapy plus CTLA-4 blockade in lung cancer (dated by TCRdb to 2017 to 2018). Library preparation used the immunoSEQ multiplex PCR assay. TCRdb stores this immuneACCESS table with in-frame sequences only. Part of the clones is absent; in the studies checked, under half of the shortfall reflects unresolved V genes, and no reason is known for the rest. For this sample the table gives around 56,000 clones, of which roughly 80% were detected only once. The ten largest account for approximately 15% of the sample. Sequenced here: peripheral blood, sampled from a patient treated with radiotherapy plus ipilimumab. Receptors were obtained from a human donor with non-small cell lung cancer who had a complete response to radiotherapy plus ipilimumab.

The CDR3 sequence is CASTRGGSLGELFF. The CDR3 DNA follows: TGTGCCAGTACCCGAGGGGGTTCCTTGGGGGAGCTGTTTTTT. The V call is TRBV19, the J call TRBJ2-2, with a tentative D call TRBD1 (6 bases). V lost 7 bases, J lost 8 bases, and 17 bases lay in between. The CDR3 covers 14 residues. The germline V gene has CDR1 LNHDA and CDR2 SQIVND (reference sequence).

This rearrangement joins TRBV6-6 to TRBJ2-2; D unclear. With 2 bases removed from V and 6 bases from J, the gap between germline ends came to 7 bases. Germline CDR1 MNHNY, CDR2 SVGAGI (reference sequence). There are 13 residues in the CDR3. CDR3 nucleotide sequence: TGTGCCAGCAGTTACAGCCCCGCCGGGGAGCTGTTTTTT. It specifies CASSYSPAGELFF.

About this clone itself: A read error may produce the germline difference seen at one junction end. The CDR3 reads CANQRDPGQTGTQYF. CDR3 coding DNA: TGTGCCAACCAGCGGGACCCCGGCCAGACAGGTACGCAGTATTTT. V gene TRBV2 combines with J gene TRBJ2-3, with D perhaps TRBD2 (7 bases). The germline gives CDR1 SNHLY, CDR2 FYNNEI. This CDR3 has 15 amino acids. Based on the CDR3 plus reference TRBV2 and TRBJ2-3, the full variable domain is EPEVTQTPSHQVTQMGQEVILRCVPISNHLYFYWYRQILGQKVEFLVSFYNNEISEKSEIFDDQFSVERPDGSNFTLKIRSTKLEDSAMYFCANQRDPGQTGTQYFGPGTRLTVL.

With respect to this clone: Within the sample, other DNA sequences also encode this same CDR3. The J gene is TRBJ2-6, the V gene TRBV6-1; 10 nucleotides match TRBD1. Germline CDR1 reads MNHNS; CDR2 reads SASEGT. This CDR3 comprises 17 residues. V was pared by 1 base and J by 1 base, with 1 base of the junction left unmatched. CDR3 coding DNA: TGTGCCAGCAGTGAAGGGACAGGGGGTTCTGGGGCCAACGTCCTGACTTTC. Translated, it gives CASSEGTGGSGANVLTF.

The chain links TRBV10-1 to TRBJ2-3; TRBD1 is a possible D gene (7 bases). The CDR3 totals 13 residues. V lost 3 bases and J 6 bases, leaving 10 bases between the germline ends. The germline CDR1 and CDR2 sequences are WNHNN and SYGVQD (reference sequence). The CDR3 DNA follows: TGCGCCAGCAGTGAACAGGGGAGGGATACGCAGTATTTT. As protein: CASSEQGRDTQYF.